This T cell receptor beta chain was retrieved from a study of CD8+ T cells in alopecia areata. Overall study findings and caveats: TCRs were shared less clearly across patients than in mice, possibly for HLA-related reasons. Compared with normal scalp, lesional scalp had higher clonality and more expanded CD8+ clones.

The J segment lost 7 bases and the V segment lost 5 bases, leaving 5 bases of the junction unmatched. CDR3 size: 13 residues. The V gene's germline CDR1 is SGDLS and CDR2 YYNGEE. Separation by sorting yielded CD4+ and CD8+ T cells from PBMCs. Note on this clone: Antigen specificity is unknown.

Sequencing used cDNA as its template, made by extracting RNA and reverse transcribing it. Produced via immunoSEQ multiplex PCR; TCRdb's table is partial and in-frame only. The table lists 25,000 or so clones, around 50% of them singletons. The source material was NKG2D-high CD8+ T cells sorted from blood. The genes are TRBV9 and TRBJ1-5, with 8 bases that match TRBD1. The clonotype was recovered from a human donor with alopecia areata. The CDR3 nucleotides read TGTGCCAGCAGGGACAGGGCTCGGCAGCCCCAGCATTTT. Amino acid sequence: CASRDRARQPQHF.